These 9 T cell receptor beta chains share one sample of origin, sequenced in a study of blood T cell repertoires in COVID-19. Only in-frame clones appear in the TCRdb table, and some are missing; sequencing was by immunoSEQ multiplex PCR. The sample records roughly 300,000 clones, around 87% being singletons. The sequenced sample consisted of PBMCs or T cells enriched from blood (not recorded which). The receptor set was obtained from a young woman who had recovered from COVID-19.

V and J are TRBV10-3 and TRBJ1-1, with 7 nucleotides matching TRBD1. Looked up from germline, CDR1 is ENHRY and CDR2 is SYGVKD. V trimming: 3 bases; J trimming: 1 base; junction bases outside the gene matches: 5. CDR3 length equals 15 residues. The CDR3 nucleotides read TGTGCCATCAGTGATAGAGGGGGCAAGAACACTGAAGCTTTCTTT. Translating gives CAISDRGGKNTEAFF.

This clone has only one observation. The V and J genes are TRBV7-6 and TRBJ2-7, with 9 bases that match TRBD1. Trimming took 4 bases from V and 0 from J; bases not matched to a gene: 7. The germline V gene has CDR1 SGHVS and CDR2 FNYEAQ. This CDR3 has 16 amino acids. The CDR3 DNA follows: TGTGCCAGCAGCTCCAGACAGGGGGGTTCCTCCTACGAGCAGTACTTC. Its translation is CASSSRQGGSSYEQYF.

The chain joins TRBV6-5 to TRBJ2-2; 11 bases align to TRBD1. This CDR3 has 15 residues. With 6 bases clipped from V and 6 bases from J, the junction kept 6 bases outside the gene matches. Germline V gives CDR1 MNHEY, CDR2 SVGAGI. CDR3 DNA: TGTGCCAGCAGCATTCGGACAGGGGGCCCCGGGGAGCTGTTTTTT. It yields the protein CASSIRTGGPGELFF.

V is TRBV29-1 and J is TRBJ1-1, with TRBD1 as a possible D gene (5 bases). This CDR3 is 13 amino acids long. Per the germline V gene, CDR1 is SQVTM and CDR2 is ANQGSEA. V gave up 8 bases and J gave up 0 bases, with 13 bases separating them. The CDR3 DNA reads TGCAGCACGTCACAGGAGATGAACACTGAAGCTTTCTTT. Its protein is CSTSQEMNTEAFF.

V usage is TRBV10-3 and J usage is TRBJ1-2; possibly TRBD1 for D (5 bases). The CDR3 has 12 amino acids. Germline assignment: CDR1 ENHRY and CDR2 SYGVKD. V was cut by 6 bases and J by 5 bases, with 10 bases left in between. The CDR3 region is CAISGTPYGYTF. CDR3 sequence (DNA): TGTGCCATCAGCGGGACTCCTTATGGCTACACCTTC.

This clone has just one count. The chain combines TRBV5-4 with TRBJ2-5; D might be TRBD2 (6 bases). V gave up 4 bases and J gave up 5 bases, with 18 bases separating them. CDR3 length: 15 residues. The germline CDR1 and CDR2 sequences are SGHNT and YYREEE (reference sequence). CDR3 nucleotides: TGTGCCAGCAGCCCGACAGCGGGCGGGTGGGAGACCCAGTACTTC. Translating gives CASSPTAGGWETQYF.

The chain combines TRBV19 with TRBJ2-2; maybe TRBD1 (5 bases). Trimming took 10 bases from V and 1 from J, leaving 10 bases between them. The CDR3 totals 13 residues. Germline V lookup: CDR1 LNHDA, CDR2 SQIVND (reference sequence). The CDR3 nucleotides are TGTGCCACCCTTCAGGGGAACACCGGGGAGCTGTTTTTT. Its translation is CATLQGNTGELFF.

V and J are TRBV2 and TRBJ2-6; 8 bases match TRBD1. Germline CDR1 and CDR2: SNHLY and FYNNEI. V shed 4 bases, J shed 3 bases, and the junction held 11 bases outside the gene matches. The CDR3 contains 18 residues. This CDR3 reads CASSGPQGAVSGANVLTF. In nucleotides, the CDR3 is TGTGCCAGCAGTGGCCCCCAGGGGGCGGTGAGTGGGGCCAACGTCCTGACTTTC. The variable domain in full, with the rest retrieved from reference TRBV2 and TRBJ2-6, is EPEVTQTPSHQVTQMGQEVILRCVPISNHLYFYWYRQILGQKVEFLVSFYNNEISEKSEIFDDQFSVERPDGSNFTLKIRSTKLEDSAMYFCASSGPQGAVSGANVLTFGAGSRLTVL.

The V call is TRBV19, the J call TRBJ1-5, with unresolved D. V gave up 3 bases and J gave up 6 bases, with 18 bases separating them. In germline, CDR1 is LNHDA, CDR2 SQIVND (reference sequence). The CDR3 sequence is 16 residues long. The CDR3 protein is CASSIWVSGRGQPQHF. The CDR3 DNA reads as TGTGCCAGTAGTATCTGGGTTTCTGGGAGAGGTCAGCCCCAGCATTTT.